The rows below give T cell receptor beta chains drawn from one sample of a study of T cells in localized non-small cell lung cancer. Profiled with immunoSEQ multiplex PCR; TCRdb holds only in-frame clones, not every one. The sample yields approximately 1,800 clones, approximately 23% seen once. The material was normal lung tissue next to the tumor, obtained before any cancer treatment. The source is a female donor over 55 with stage II lung adenocarcinoma. Each CDR3 is given with its conserved first and last residue. Fields, in order: V gene, D gene, J gene, clone size, CDR3 DNA, CDR3 protein. A D gene is named only where the DNA matches it firmly. Clone size, where shown, is once, few, many, or a class for clones that have expanded.

v_gene: TRBV9; d_gene: TRBD1; j_gene: TRBJ1-1; abundance: -; CDR3nt: TGTGCCAGCAGCCTAATGGAGGGGGCGAGCACTGAAGCTTTCTTT; CDR3aa: CASSLMEGASTEAFF
v_gene: TRBV19; d_gene: TRBD1; j_gene: TRBJ2-4; abundance: -; CDR3nt: TGTGCCAGTAGCCCCCCGGACAGGCCCGAAAACATTCAGTACTTC; CDR3aa: CASSPPDRPENIQYF
v_gene: TRBV6-8; d_gene: -; j_gene: TRBJ1-3; abundance: -; CDR3nt: TGTGCCATCAAAAAAGGTGGCTCTGGAAACACCATATATTTT; CDR3aa: CAIKKGGSGNTIYF
v_gene: TRBV11-3; d_gene: -; j_gene: TRBJ2-3; abundance: few; CDR3nt: TGTGCCAGCAGTTCCGGGACCGTCACAGATACGCAGTATTTT; CDR3aa: CASSSGTVTDTQYF
v_gene: TRBV11-3; d_gene: TRBD2; j_gene: TRBJ2-5; abundance: many; CDR3nt: TGTGCCAGCAGCTTAAGGACTAGCGGGAGCAAGCAAGAGACCCAGTACTTC; CDR3aa: CASSLRTSGSKQETQYF
v_gene: TRBV9; d_gene: -; j_gene: TRBJ1-3; abundance: medium-sized; CDR3nt: TGTGCCAGCAGCGTAGAGCTGTTCATAGACTCTGGAAACACCATATATTTT; CDR3aa: CASSVELFIDSGNTIYF
v_gene: TRBV11-3; d_gene: -; j_gene: TRBJ1-5; abundance: -; CDR3nt: TGTGCCAGCAGCTCCGGGACATATAGCAATCAGCCCCAGCATTTT; CDR3aa: CASSSGTYSNQPQHF
v_gene: TRBV4-1; d_gene: TRBD2; j_gene: TRBJ2-7; abundance: large; CDR3nt: TGCGCCAGCAGCCAAGATTACACCGGGACTAGGGGATACGAGCAGTACTTC; CDR3aa: CASSQDYTGTRGYEQYF
v_gene: TRBV19; d_gene: TRBD2; j_gene: TRBJ2-1; abundance: few; CDR3nt: TGTGCCAGTCGACTAGCGGGAGAGGGTATCCACGAGCAGTTCTTC; CDR3aa: CASRLAGEGIHEQFF
v_gene: TRBV6-8; d_gene: -; j_gene: TRBJ2-7; abundance: medium-sized; CDR3nt: TGTGCCAGCAGCTCGGTCACCGGCGAGCAGTACTTC; CDR3aa: CASSSVTGEQYF
v_gene: TRBV11-3; d_gene: TRBD1; j_gene: TRBJ1-3; abundance: large; CDR3nt: TGTGCCAGCAGCTTGGCCGGGACAGGGGCAAGTCGGAACACCATATATTTT; CDR3aa: CASSLAGTGASRNTIYF
v_gene: TRBV11-3; d_gene: -; j_gene: TRBJ1-1; abundance: medium-sized; CDR3nt: TGTGCCAGCAGCTTAGTTGGGGCGCCGAACACTGAAGCTTTCTTT; CDR3aa: CASSLVGAPNTEAFF
v_gene: TRBV15; d_gene: -; j_gene: TRBJ1-5; abundance: -; CDR3nt: TGTGCCACCAGCAGAGCACGGGCATCAGCGGCCCAGCATTTT; CDR3aa: CATSRARASAAQHF
v_gene: TRBV10-2; d_gene: TRBD1; j_gene: TRBJ1-3; abundance: -; CDR3nt: TGCGCCAGCGGACAGGGACCGGGAAACACCATATATTTT; CDR3aa: CASGQGPGNTIYF
v_gene: TRBV5-1; d_gene: TRBD2; j_gene: TRBJ2-7; abundance: -; CDR3nt: TGCGCCAGCAGCTTGGACCCGACAGCGGGGGGCCGCGAGCAGTACTTC; CDR3aa: CASSLDPTAGGREQYF
v_gene: TRBV6-8; d_gene: -; j_gene: TRBJ2-7; abundance: -; CDR3nt: TGTGCCAGCATGAGGGCTCAGGGGAACCCCCTCTACGAGCAGTACTTC; CDR3aa: CASMRAQGNPLYEQYF
v_gene: TRBV7-4; d_gene: -; j_gene: TRBJ2-2; abundance: few; CDR3nt: TGTGCCAGCAGTCCGGGTCTGACCGGGGAGCTGTTTTTT; CDR3aa: CASSPGLTGELFF
v_gene: TRBV19; d_gene: TRBD1; j_gene: TRBJ1-1; abundance: -; CDR3nt: TGTGCCAGTAGTCGGACAGGGGGCCTCACTGAAGCTTTCTTT; CDR3aa: CASSRTGGLTEAFF
v_gene: TRBV12-2; d_gene: -; j_gene: TRBJ2-2; abundance: -; CDR3nt: TGTGCCAGTGTAGGGGGCTTTAACACCGGGGAGCTGTTTTTT; CDR3aa: CASVGGFNTGELFF
v_gene: TRBV11-3; d_gene: -; j_gene: TRBJ1-1; abundance: medium-sized; CDR3nt: TGTGCCAGCAGCTTGAAGGTAGGCATGAACACTGAAGCTTTCTTT; CDR3aa: CASSLKVGMNTEAFF
v_gene: TRBV5-1; d_gene: -; j_gene: TRBJ2-7; abundance: few; CDR3nt: TGCGCCAGCAGCTACGCGGGTGGCACGAACGAGCAGTACTTC; CDR3aa: CASSYAGGTNEQYF
v_gene: TRBV6-8; d_gene: TRBD1; j_gene: TRBJ2-5; abundance: medium-sized; CDR3nt: TGTGCCAGCAGTTACGACTCAGGGGGAGAGACCCAGTACTTC; CDR3aa: CASSYDSGGETQYF
v_gene: TRBV6-8; d_gene: TRBD1; j_gene: TRBJ1-2; abundance: -; CDR3nt: TGTGCCAGCACCCCCTGGGACCAGGGGGCCCACTATGGCTACACCTTC; CDR3aa: CASTPWDQGAHYGYTF
v_gene: TRBV6-8; d_gene: -; j_gene: TRBJ1-1; abundance: few; CDR3nt: TGTGCCAGCCTGGAGGCGCCGAACACTGAAGCTTTCTTT; CDR3aa: CASLEAPNTEAFF